This T cell receptor (beta chain) stems from a study of shared T cell receptors in the human thymus. Repertoires were generated with immunoSEQ multiplex PCR, while TCRdb's copy carries only in-frame clones and drops some. The table records roughly 660,000 clones, roughly 90% of them present only once. This CDR3 is built from 17 residues. In germline, CDR1 is MNHEY, CDR2 SMNVEV (reference sequence). J lost 1 base, V lost 5 bases, and 12 bases had no gene match. These data were also reused for a study on human thymus T cells. That source notes: Corrective surgery for congenital heart defects was being performed on the healthy Finnish infants who served as donors. Resections from corrective heart surgery supplied the thymus tissue. Unrelated individuals had highly overlapping thymic repertoires, as reported in related research.

The receptor was isolated from a boy under two years old with a congenital heart defect. Input material: thymocytes. The V and J genes are TRBV27 and TRBJ2-5; 8 positions agree with TRBD2. The CDR3 DNA follows: TGTGCCAGCAGTCCCTCCTGCCGGGAGGGACCCCAAGAGACCCAGTACTTC. As protein: CASSPSCREGPQETQYF.